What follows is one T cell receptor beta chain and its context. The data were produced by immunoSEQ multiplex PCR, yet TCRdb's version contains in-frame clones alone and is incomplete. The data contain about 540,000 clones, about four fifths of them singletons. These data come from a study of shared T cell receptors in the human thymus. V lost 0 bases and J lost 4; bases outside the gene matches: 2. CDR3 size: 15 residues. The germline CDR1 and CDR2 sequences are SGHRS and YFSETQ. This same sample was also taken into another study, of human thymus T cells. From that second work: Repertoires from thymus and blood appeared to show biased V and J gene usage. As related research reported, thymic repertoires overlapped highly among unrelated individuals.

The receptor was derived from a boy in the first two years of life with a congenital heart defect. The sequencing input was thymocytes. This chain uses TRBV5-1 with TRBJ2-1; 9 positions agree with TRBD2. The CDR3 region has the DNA TGCGCCAGCAGCTTGGACCTAGCGGGATACAATGAGCAGTTCTTC. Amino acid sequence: CASSLDLAGYNEQFF.